This T cell receptor beta chain comes out of a study of OX40 agonist ivuxolimab in advanced cancers. J was trimmed by 8 bases and V by 5 bases; bases with no gene match: 14. This CDR3 contains 15 residues. Germline loops: CDR1 SGHTA, CDR2 FQGNSA. Study-wide results and caveats: Those patients achieving a partial response at 0.1-3.0 mg/kg showed among the lowest clonal expansion.

Sequencing was performed with immunoSEQ multiplex PCR; in TCRdb, only in-frame clones are kept and a portion is missing. The repertoire holds about 95,000 clones, with 90% to 95% as singletons. Notes on this clone: The antigen is not known.

This TCR was sampled from an adult with an advanced solid tumor such as melanoma, head and neck, liver or kidney cancer. Specimen: CD4+ or CD8+ T cells sorted from blood, collected in a trial of the OX40 agonist ivuxolimab. The chain employs TRBV7-2 and TRBJ1-2; 7 nucleotides align to TRBD1. CDR3 sequence reads: CASSPIAPRTGGYTF. The DNA of the CDR3 is TGTGCCAGCAGCCCTATCGCCCCGAGGACAGGCGGCTACACCTTC.